One sample yielded the 25 T cell receptor beta chains listed below, sequenced in a study of OX40 agonist ivuxolimab in advanced cancers. The library was obtained by the immunoSEQ multiplex PCR assay. TCRdb provides this immuneACCESS table in a form limited to in-frame rearrangements. Some clones are lacking; in checked studies, under half of them reflect an unresolved V gene, and why the rest are absent is not known. A total of 65,000 to 70,000 clones appear in this sample, almost 90% of them only once. 8% to 11% of the sample goes to the ten largest clones. The material was CD4+ or CD8+ T cells sorted from blood, obtained in a trial of the OX40 agonist ivuxolimab. Every receptor here comes from an adult with an advanced solid tumor such as melanoma, head and neck, liver or kidney cancer.

This sequence joins TRBV11-1 and TRBJ2-3, with D unclear. V dropped 5 bases and J dropped 0 bases, with 6 bases sitting between them. This CDR3 is built from 13 residues. Germline V gene sequence: CDR1 SGHAT, CDR2 FQDESV (reference sequence). CDR3 residues: CASSAFSTDTQYF. The CDR3 nucleotides are TGTGCCAGCAGCGCCTTCAGCACAGATACGCAGTATTTT.

This sequence joins TRBV27 and TRBJ2-3; TRBD1 might be the D (5 bases). The CDR3 has 15 residues. Germline values: CDR1 MNHEY, CDR2 SMNVEV (reference sequence). Trimming stripped 5 bases from V and 2 bases from J, with 14 bases between. The CDR3 DNA sequence: TGTGCCAGCAGTCCCAGAAGACAGTCCACAGATACGCAGTATTTT. Translation: CASSPRRQSTDTQYF.

Written as DNA, the CDR3 is TGTGCCAGCAGTACCTACAGGGGAGGGCAGCCCCAGCATTTT. Protein product: CASSTYRGGQPQHF. This chain connects TRBV28 to TRBJ1-5; 7 nucleotides agree with TRBD1. CDR3 length equals 14 residues. The germline CDR1 and CDR2 sequences are MDHEN and SYDVKM. J gave up 7 bases and V 5 bases, and 8 bases lay outside the gene matches.

The J gene is TRBJ2-1, the V gene TRBV15, with 9 positions matching TRBD2. This CDR3 spans 17 amino acids. The junction had 6 bases not matched to a gene; V was cut back by 0 bases and J by 3 bases. CDR1 is LNHNV, CDR2 YYDKDF, per germline (reference sequence). The DNA of the CDR3 is TGTGCCACCAGCAGAGATCAGGGAGCGGGAGGCTACAATGAGCAGTTCTTC. Translation: CATSRDQGAGGYNEQFF.

This clone has a single count. This rearrangement joins TRBV11-3 to TRBJ2-1, with D perhaps being TRBD1 or TRBD2 (5 bases each). The germline CDR1 and CDR2 sequences are SGHNT and YENEEA. This CDR3 spans 17 amino acids. Trimming stripped 4 bases from V and 0 bases from J, with 16 bases between. Here the CDR3 DNA reads TGTGCCAGCAGCTCAGGGAAGCGGACCAGCTCCTACAATGAGCAGTTCTTC. Its protein is CASSSGKRTSSYNEQFF. Filled out from reference TRBV11-3 and TRBJ2-1, the complete variable domain reads EAGVVQSPRYKIIEKKQPVAFWCNPISGHNTLYWYLQNLGQGPELLIRYENEEAVDDSQLPKDRFSAERLKGVDSTLKIQPAELGDSAVYLCASSSGKRTSSYNEQFFGPGTRLTVL.

The rearrangement joins TRBV28 to TRBJ2-1; D perhaps matches TRBD1 (6 bases). This CDR3 is 16 amino acids long. V was shortened by 6 bases and J by 0 bases, with 15 bases between the two germline ends. Germline V gives CDR1 MDHEN, CDR2 SYDVKM. The CDR3 region is CASSQQGWGSYNEQFF. For the CDR3, the DNA is TGTGCCAGCAGCCAACAGGGTTGGGGCTCCTACAATGAGCAGTTCTTC.

The CDR3 is CASGQGPNQPQHF. The CDR3 DNA reads TGTGCCAGCGGACAGGGGCCCAATCAGCCCCAGCATTTT. The chain combines TRBV7-2 with TRBJ1-5, with 9 nucleotides matching TRBD1. The V and J ends lost 8 bases and 3 bases, in that order; junction bases with no gene match: 2. Germline V lookup: CDR1 SGHTA, CDR2 FQGNSA. This CDR3 comprises 13 residues.

The chain employs TRBV5-4 and TRBJ2-1; D is undetermined. CDR1 SGHNT and CDR2 YYREEE come from the germline V gene (reference sequence). Trimming shortened V by 0 bases and J by 2 bases, and 6 bases separated the two germline ends. CDR3 length equals 14 residues. DNA for the CDR3: TGTGCCAGCAGCTTGGCCGCGCCCTACAATGAGCAGTTCTTC. Encoded protein: CASSLAAPYNEQFF.

The chain combines TRBV28 with TRBJ1-1, with D possibly being TRBD1 (5 bases). Germline V gene lookup returns CDR1 MDHEN and CDR2 SYDVKM. The V and J ends lost 10 bases and 1 base respectively, with 19 bases between them. The CDR3 loop spans 15 amino acids. The CDR3 is CATSGPPNGNTEAFF. In DNA form, the CDR3 reads TGTGCCACCTCGGGACCCCCGAATGGGAACACTGAAGCTTTCTTT.

A single count supports this clone. The chain's CDR3 is CASSEAAGSYGYTF. CDR3 sequence (DNA): TGTGCCAGCAGTGAAGCGGCAGGGAGCTATGGCTACACCTTC. This chain connects TRBV2 to TRBJ1-2, with D possibly matching TRBD1 (5 bases). Between the trimmed V and J ends, which lost 0 bases and 4 bases, there was a span of 9 bases. Germline CDR1 is SNHLY and CDR2 is FYNNEI. CDR3 length equals 14 residues.

In this sample, this clone turned up a few times. This chain joins TRBV11-1 and TRBJ2-1; 7 bases are a match to TRBD1. The CDR3 has 14 amino acids. CDR1 and CDR2 from the germline V gene are SGHAT and FQDESV (reference sequence). V lost 5 bases, J lost 10 bases, and 11 bases stayed unmatched. Here the CDR3 reads CASSPDRAGSEQFF. The CDR3 DNA sequence: TGTGCCAGCAGCCCCGACAGGGCCGGGTCCGAGCAGTTCTTC.

The rearrangement links TRBV19 to TRBJ1-5; perhaps TRBD1 as D (6 bases). The CDR3 consists of 14 residues. In germline, CDR1 is LNHDA, CDR2 SQIVND (reference sequence). V shed 5 bases and J shed 1 base, with 9 bases lying between them. CDR3 sequence (DNA): TGTGCCAGTAGTCCCCAGGGGAGCAATCAGCCCCAGCATTTT. Amino acid sequence: CASSPQGSNQPQHF.

Comments on this clone: This sample also contains other DNA sequences that code for the same CDR3. The chain carries TRBV18 and TRBJ2-3; the D is unclear. V was shortened by 3 bases and J by 3 bases, with 4 bases between the two germline ends. The CDR3 contains 12 residues. Germline CDR1 reads KGHSH; CDR2 reads LQKENI. The CDR3 DNA reads as TGTGCCAGCTCACCCCCGACAGATACGCAGTATTTT. The encoded protein is CASSPPTDTQYF. The whole variable domain, filled in from reference TRBV18 and TRBJ2-3, reads NAGVMQNPRHLVRRRGQEARLRCSPMKGHSHVYWYRQLPEEGLKFMVYLQKENIIDESGMPKERFSAEFPKEGPSILRIQQVVRGDSAAYFCASSPPTDTQYFGPGTRLTVL.

The gene calls are TRBV7-2 and TRBJ2-7, with D unresolved. Trimming took 4 bases from V and 7 from J, leaving 8 bases between them. The germline V gene encodes CDR1 SGHTA and CDR2 FQGNSA. This CDR3 is built from 11 residues. DNA of the CDR3: TGTGCCAGCAGCTCCGGACGGGAGCAGTACTTC. Encoded protein: CASSSGREQYF.

This clone was seen only once. The chain joins TRBV19 to TRBJ2-7; 9 positions agree with TRBD2. This CDR3 spans 19 amino acids. Germline V gene sequence: CDR1 LNHDA, CDR2 SQIVND (reference sequence). V trimming: 2 bases; J trimming: 2 bases; junction bases outside the gene matches: 16. The CDR3 spells CASSIIGAGGQTNPYEQYF. In DNA form, the CDR3 reads TGTGCCAGTAGTATAATTGGAGCGGGGGGCCAAACTAACCCCTACGAGCAGTACTTC.

V gene TRBV7-2 combines with J gene TRBJ1-1; maybe TRBD1 (5 bases). Trimming took 3 bases from V and 7 from J, leaving 12 bases between them. The V gene's germline CDR1 is SGHTA and CDR2 FQGNSA. This CDR3 has 13 residues. In nucleotides, the CDR3 is TGTGCCAGCAGCTTGGACAACCACCTTGAAGCTTTCTTT. Protein: CASSLDNHLEAFF.

CDR3 protein: CASSLESLGAYEQYF. CDR3 nucleotides: TGTGCCAGCAGCTTAGAATCGCTGGGGGCCTACGAGCAGTACTTC. This chain links TRBV7-9 with TRBJ2-7; D is tentatively TRBD1 or TRBD2 (5 bases each). Trimming stripped 1 base from V and 2 bases from J, with 12 bases between. CDR3 length: 15 amino acids. Germline lookup yields CDR1 SEHNR and CDR2 FQNEAQ (reference sequence).

The rearrangement joins TRBV28 to TRBJ1-2; 9 bases align to TRBD1. Germline V CDR1 and CDR2: MDHEN, SYDVKM. The junction had 5 bases not matched to a gene; V was cut back by 1 base and J by 8 bases. This CDR3 has 14 amino acids. The CDR3, as DNA: TGTGCCAGCAGTTTATTAACAGGGGGCGGGGGCTACACCTTC. As protein: CASSLLTGGGGYTF.

The rearrangement links TRBV5-1 to TRBJ2-7; TRBD2 aligns across 7 bases. Germline V CDR1 and CDR2: SGHRS, YFSETQ. There are 16 residues in the CDR3. Trimming removed 0 bases from V and 4 bases from J; junction bases left unmatched: 10. The CDR3 reads CASSLVGGGPSYEQYF. CDR3 sequence (DNA): TGCGCCAGCAGCTTGGTCGGGGGAGGGCCGTCTTACGAGCAGTACTTC.

The chain combines TRBV6-1 with TRBJ2-4; D might be TRBD2 (5 bases). The CDR3 is made up of 13 amino acids. Per the germline V gene, CDR1 is MNHNS and CDR2 is SASEGT. Trimming took 6 bases from V and 9 from J, leaving 15 bases between them. Here the CDR3 reads CASRAAGEGIQYF. The CDR3 region has the DNA TGTGCCAGCAGAGCCGCAGGAGAGGGCATTCAGTACTTC.

The V call is TRBV6-1, the J call TRBJ2-5, with a possible D match to TRBD1 (6 bases). Looked up from germline, CDR1 is MNHNS and CDR2 is SASEGT. The V end lost 5 bases, the J end lost 3 bases, and 13 bases lay between the germline ends. The CDR3 spans 14 residues. CDR3: CASSRGHSEETQYF. CDR3 sequence (DNA): TGTGCCAGCAGTAGGGGACACTCAGAAGAGACCCAGTACTTC.

The V call is TRBV6-5, the J call TRBJ2-7; D not resolved. The length of the CDR3 is 13 residues. Germline V gene data show CDR1 as MNHEY and CDR2 as SVGAGI. Trimming stripped 2 bases from V and 2 bases from J, with 7 bases between. The CDR3 is CASSYRTAYEQYF. CDR3 nucleotides: TGTGCCAGCAGTTACCGGACGGCCTACGAGCAGTACTTC.

This rearrangement joins TRBV9 to TRBJ2-3, with 9 nucleotides matching TRBD2. V lost 2 bases and J lost 2; bases outside the gene matches: 3. Germline assignment: CDR1 SGDLS and CDR2 YYNGEE. The CDR3 is 15 residues long. The CDR3 reads CASSVTSGFTDTQYF. CDR3 in DNA: TGTGCCAGCAGCGTCACTAGCGGGTTCACAGATACGCAGTATTTT.

The CDR3 bases are TGTGCCAGCTCACGAGGGGGCGGCTCTGGAAACACCATATATTTT. This codes for CASSRGGGSGNTIYF. The chain joins TRBV18 to TRBJ1-3, with 7 bases lining up with TRBD1. Germline trimming cut 4 bases from V and 0 bases from J; bases unmatched to any gene: 3. Germline CDR1 and CDR2: KGHSH and LQKENI. The CDR3 has 15 amino acids.

The V gene is TRBV5-4, the J gene TRBJ2-3, with 7 positions matching TRBD2. The germline CDR1 and CDR2 sequences are SGHNT and YYREEE (reference sequence). The junction had 13 bases not matched to a gene; V was cut back by 5 bases and J by 4 bases. The CDR3 length is 16 residues. The CDR3 is CASRHGGSGTADTQYF. In nucleotides, the CDR3 is TGTGCCAGCAGACACGGGGGAAGCGGGACGGCAGATACGCAGTATTTT.